This T cell receptor (beta chain) was captured in a study of identical twins. Healthy Caucasians provided all donations. A universal primer binding site was introduced by template switching. The final cDNA contained unique molecular identifiers. Via MiXCR, TCRdb re-called the 5' RACE reads, giving one row per CDR3 protein. The sample lists 280,000 or so distinct CDR3 sequences, roughly 8.6% occurring once. This CDR3 has 15 amino acids. V lost 0 bases, J lost 0 bases, and 6 bases lay in between. The germline gives CDR1 MNHNS, CDR2 SASEGT. Findings and caveats of the study: Potential partial confounding of zero-insertion analyses by invariant MAIT and iNKT cells was noted. Clonotypes of the beta chain that were abundant in cord blood carried fewer insertions (memory repertoires showed none).

As concerns this clonotype: Its matching antigen is unknown.

These data were likewise used in another study, on yellow fever vaccine responses in identical twins.

The receptor comes from a woman under 30 in good health. The genes are TRBV6-1 and TRBJ1-3; D is undetermined. Sequences were obtained from memory (CD45RO+) T cells sorted from blood. In DNA, the CDR3 is TGTGCCAGCAGTGAAGCAGCAGGCTCTGGAAACACCATATATTTT. Protein product: CASSEAAGSGNTIYF.